What follows are 9 T cell receptor beta chains derived from one specimen sequenced in a study of T cell responses to AZD1222 COVID-19 vaccine. Method: immunoSEQ multiplex PCR; TCRdb's copy keeps in-frame clones and lacks some. The data show about 100,000 clones, with approximately 89% seen just once and around 8.7% held by the top ten. Source: peripheral blood, taken on day 0 of AZD1222 vaccination. The receptors shown here come from an adult in good health.

The V and J genes are TRBV15 and TRBJ2-3; possible D gene TRBD2, 7 bases. CDR3 size: 15 residues. Trimming shortened V by 4 bases and J by 6 bases, and 17 bases separated the two germline ends. The germline V gene encodes CDR1 LNHNV and CDR2 YYDKDF (reference sequence). For the CDR3, the DNA is TGTGCCACCAGCAAGGGGGGGATGACCAGTGATACGCAGTATTTT. This gives the protein CATSKGGMTSDTQYF. Drawing the rest from reference TRBV15 and TRBJ2-3, the complete variable domain is DAMVIQNPRYQVTQFGKPVTLSCSQTLNHNVMYWYQQKSSQAPKLLFHYYDKDFNNEADTPDNFQSRRPNTSFCFLDIRSPGLGDTAMYLCATSKGGMTSDTQYFGPGTRLTVL.

CDR3 DNA: TGTGCCAGCAGTCAAGGGCTCCTGAACACCGGGGAGCTGTTTTTT. Its translation: CASSQGLLNTGELFF. The gene calls are TRBV28 and TRBJ2-2; D is undetermined. The CDR3 covers 15 residues. Germline-derived CDR1 and CDR2 are MDHEN and SYDVKM. Trimming pared 5 bases from V and 1 base from J, leaving 11 bases between. The variable domain in full, completed from reference TRBV28 and TRBJ2-2, reads DVKVTQSSRYLVKRTGEKVFLECVQDMDHENMFWYRQDPGLGLRLIYFSYDVKMKEKGDIPEGYSVSREKKERFSLILESASTNQTSMYLCASSQGLLNTGELFFGEGSRLTVL.

Note on this clone: The sample holds other DNA sequences that translate to the same CDR3. V gene TRBV28 combines with J gene TRBJ2-5; the D is unclear. With 3 bases removed from V and 3 bases from J, the gap between germline ends came to 8 bases. Germline CDR1 and CDR2: MDHEN and SYDVKM. This CDR3 comprises 13 residues. In DNA form, the CDR3 reads TGTGCCAGCAGTTTTGGGCCCAAAGAGACCCAGTACTTC. It encodes CASSFGPKETQYF.

This clone was found once. The J gene is TRBJ2-5, the V gene TRBV10-1; possible D gene TRBD1, 6 bases. Trimming removed 5 bases from V and 5 bases from J, with 12 bases in between. The CDR3 spans 13 residues. Germline V gene data show CDR1 as WNHNN and CDR2 as SYGVQD (reference sequence). The CDR3 spells CASSTGTGETQYF. Here the CDR3 DNA reads TGCGCCAGCAGTACAGGGACGGGCGAGACCCAGTACTTC.

The chain links TRBV4-2 to TRBJ1-1; D not certain. This CDR3 spans 14 amino acids. The V end was cut by 2 bases, the J end by 3 bases, with 10 bases between. Germline V gives CDR1 LGHNA, CDR2 YNFKEQ. The DNA of the CDR3 is TGTGCCAGCAGCCAACCCGCCGCGGACACTGAAGCTTTCTTT. Translating gives CASSQPAADTEAFF.

The V gene is TRBV27, the J gene TRBJ1-6; 8 nucleotides match TRBD1. This CDR3 contains 14 residues. The V gene end was trimmed by 8 bases and the J gene end by 9 bases; junction bases not matched to a gene: 9. Per germline, CDR1 MNHEY and CDR2 SMNVEV (reference sequence). CDR3 amino acids: CASGDRRFSSPLHF. In DNA form, the CDR3 reads TGTGCCAGCGGGGACAGGAGATTTAGTTCACCCCTCCACTTT.

The chain carries TRBV12-3 or TRBV12-4 and TRBJ1-1; unclear D gene. V lost 4 bases, J lost 4 bases, and 10 bases lay in between. This CDR3 has 13 residues. CDR3 bases: TGTGCCAGCAGTTCGGTTCCACCCACTGAAGCTTTCTTT. It codes for CASSSVPPTEAFF.

The J gene is TRBJ2-3, the V gene TRBV19; no reliable D call. The CDR3 length is 17 residues. The germline V gene has CDR1 LNHDA and CDR2 SQIVND (reference sequence). V was pared by 2 bases and J by 5 bases, with 20 bases between. The CDR3 sequence is CASSIMPLAEPKDTQYF. The CDR3 DNA sequence: TGTGCCAGTAGTATAATGCCTTTGGCGGAGCCAAAAGATACGCAGTATTTT.

V is TRBV12-5 and J is TRBJ2-7; D may be TRBD2 (6 bases). Germline V gene data show CDR1 as LGHNT and CDR2 as FRNRAP. Trimming left V 6 bases short and J 7 bases short, with 19 bases between. This CDR3 is built from 14 residues. In DNA form, the CDR3 reads TGTGCTAGTGGCCGAGGGACTTCCTTAGGGGAGCAGTACTTC. Protein sequence: CASGRGTSLGEQYF. The whole variable domain, remainder taken from reference TRBV12-5 and TRBJ2-7, is DARVTQTPRHKVTEMGQEVTMRCQPILGHNTVFWYRQTMMQGLELLAYFRNRAPLDDSGMPKDRFSAEMPDATLATLKIQPSEPRDSAVYFCASGRGTSLGEQYFGPGTRLTVT.